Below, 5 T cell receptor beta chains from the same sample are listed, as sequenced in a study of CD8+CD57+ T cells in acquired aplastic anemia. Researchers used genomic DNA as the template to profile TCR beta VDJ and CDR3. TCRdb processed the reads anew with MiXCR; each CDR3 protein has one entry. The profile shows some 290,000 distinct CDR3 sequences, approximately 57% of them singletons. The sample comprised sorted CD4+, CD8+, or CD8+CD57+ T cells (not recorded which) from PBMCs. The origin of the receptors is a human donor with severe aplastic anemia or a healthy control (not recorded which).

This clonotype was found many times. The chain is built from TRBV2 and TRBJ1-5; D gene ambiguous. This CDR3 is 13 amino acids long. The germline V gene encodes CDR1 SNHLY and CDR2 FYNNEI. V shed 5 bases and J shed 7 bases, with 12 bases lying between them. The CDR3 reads CASSPDLTQPQHF. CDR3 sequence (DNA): TGTGCCAGCAGTCCGGACTTGACGCAGCCCCAGCATTTT.

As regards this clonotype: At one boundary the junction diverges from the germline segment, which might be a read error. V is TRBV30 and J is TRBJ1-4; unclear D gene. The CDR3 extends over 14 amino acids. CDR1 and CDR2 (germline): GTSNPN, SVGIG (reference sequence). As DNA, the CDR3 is TGTGCCTGGAAAGATAGAGCAACTGATGAAAAACTGTTTTTT. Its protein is CAWKDRATDEKLFF.

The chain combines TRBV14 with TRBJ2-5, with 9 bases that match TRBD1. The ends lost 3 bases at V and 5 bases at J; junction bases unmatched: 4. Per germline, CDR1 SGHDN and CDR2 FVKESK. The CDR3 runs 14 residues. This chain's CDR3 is CASSHGGTGETQYF. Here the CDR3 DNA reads TGTGCCAGCAGCCACGGAGGGACAGGGGAGACCCAGTACTTC.

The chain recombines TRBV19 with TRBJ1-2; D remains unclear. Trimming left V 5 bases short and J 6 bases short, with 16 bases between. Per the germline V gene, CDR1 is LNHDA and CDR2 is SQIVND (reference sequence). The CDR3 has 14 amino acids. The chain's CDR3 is CASSLWTSAHGYTF. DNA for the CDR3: TGTGCCAGTAGTCTCTGGACGTCGGCCCATGGCTACACCTTC.

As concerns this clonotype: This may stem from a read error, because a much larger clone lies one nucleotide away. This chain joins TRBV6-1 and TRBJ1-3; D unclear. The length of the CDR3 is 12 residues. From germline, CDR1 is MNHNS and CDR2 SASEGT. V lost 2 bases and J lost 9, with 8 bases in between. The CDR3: CASSELRSTIYF. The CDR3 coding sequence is TGTGCCAGCAGTGAACTACGAAGCACCATATATTTT.